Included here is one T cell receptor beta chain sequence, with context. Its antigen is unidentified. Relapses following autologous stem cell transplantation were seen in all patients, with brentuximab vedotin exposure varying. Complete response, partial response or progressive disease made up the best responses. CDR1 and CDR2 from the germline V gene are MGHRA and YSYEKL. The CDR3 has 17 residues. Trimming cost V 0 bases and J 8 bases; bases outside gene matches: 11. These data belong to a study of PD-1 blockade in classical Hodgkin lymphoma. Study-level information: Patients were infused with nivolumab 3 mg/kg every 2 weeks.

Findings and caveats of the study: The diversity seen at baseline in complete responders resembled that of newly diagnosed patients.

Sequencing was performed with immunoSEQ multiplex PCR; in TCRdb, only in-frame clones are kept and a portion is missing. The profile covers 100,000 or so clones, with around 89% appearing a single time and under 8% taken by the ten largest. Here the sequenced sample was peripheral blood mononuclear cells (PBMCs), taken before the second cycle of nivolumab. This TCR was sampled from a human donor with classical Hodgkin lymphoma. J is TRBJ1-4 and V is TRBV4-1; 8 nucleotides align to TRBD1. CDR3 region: CASSQERVRGRGEKLFF. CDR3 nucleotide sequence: TGCGCCAGCAGCCAAGAACGAGTCAGGGGGCGGGGGGAAAAACTGTTTTTT.